This record looks at one T cell receptor beta chain sequence and its context. Authors' data handling: Amplification of reference gene primers was used by the study to estimate nucleated cell counts. Generated by immunoSEQ multiplex PCR, the TCRdb table keeps only in-frame clones and is missing some. D and trimming were read from the DNA, whereas the V and J calls and clone size are those reported in that table. Here the sample spans approximately 150,000 clones, around 87% being singletons. This sample was taken from a study of blood T cell repertoires in COVID-19. Study details: COVID-19 samples, acute and convalescent, were from the United States, Italy and Spain. PBMCs, B-cell-depleted T cells, or T cells were the source of the cDNA or gDNA that made up the material.

The CDR3 totals 14 residues. With 4 bases removed from V and 5 bases from J, the gap between germline ends came to 13 bases. Germline-derived CDR1 and CDR2 are SGDLS and YYNGEE. The chain uses TRBV9 and TRBJ2-1; a weak D match, TRBD2 (6 bases). Sequenced sample: peripheral blood. This receptor was taken from a man over 45 who had recovered from COVID-19. CDR3 residues: CASSPGDFNNEQFF. The CDR3 DNA reads as TGTGCCAGCAGCCCGGGGGACTTCAACAATGAGCAGTTCTTC.